The T cell receptor (beta chain) described here comes from a study of blood T cells in healthy people across ages. Using a J-beta primer mix together with a sample-barcoded 5' primer, a second PCR was run for roughly 6 to 12 cycles. From the 5' RACE reads, TCRdb called clonotypes with MiXCR, one entry per CDR3 protein. The sample lists fewer than 800,000 distinct CDR3 sequences; 25% were seen once. CDR1 is SGHVS and CDR2 is FNYEAQ in the germline V gene. The CDR3 totals 16 residues. The sample also formed part of further work on T cells of mothers and their children. Per that study: Donors comprised three healthy Caucasian mothers plus their six children.

The V call is TRBV7-6, the J call TRBJ2-5, with D possibly being TRBD2 (7 bases). The DNA end favors TRBJ2-1, so the J call may be wrong. This receptor was taken from a boy aged 5-17 years in good health. Sequencing was done on a sample of blood. CDR3 sequence (DNA): TGTGCCAGCAGCTTAGTTCCTAGCGGAGGGGGGAATGAGCAGTTCTTC. Its protein product is CASSLVPSGGGNEQFF.